This T cell receptor beta chain was documented in a study of immune heterogeneity within non-small cell lung tumors listed by TCRdb under 2018. With respect to the entire study: By histology, the tumors included around 11 non-squamous carcinomas, a few squamous cell carcinomas and 1 tumor not otherwise specified. TCR repertoires were analyzed from roughly 62 tumor loci of under 18 patients, whereas transcriptome data were available for only 40 or so loci from about a dozen patients. Neoantigen binding to each patient's HLA alleles was predicted with netMHCpan-3.0 for mutant peptides of 8 to 11 amino acids. To look at intratumoral immune heterogeneity, the study ran whole-exome sequencing, RNA-seq and TCR beta repertoire sequencing on several spatially distinct regions taken from every NSCLC tumor.

The germline V gene provides CDR1 MDHEN and CDR2 SYDVKM. V was cut back by 6 bases and J by 4 bases, leaving a gap of 15 bases between them. The CDR3 goes from the cysteine to the phenylalanine over 14 residues. CDR3 DNA is the only sequence kept; it has 42 bases, read in frame from the first base. The TCR template was genomic DNA extracted from bulk tumor tissue, and 600 ng of gDNA was amplified for each sample. During surgery, several biopsies were collected from each primary tumor and placed as far from one another as possible within the tumor mass. The study cohort was described as untreated, and patients were newly diagnosed NSCLC cases undergoing curative surgery. Donors were 15 newly diagnosed non-small cell lung cancer patients undergoing surgery with curative intent. Resected tumor masses were reviewed by two independent pathologists. Only high-quality DNA and RNA samples were carried forward to sequencing.

This clonotype is deemed medium-sized (0.01 to 0.1%). Its cognate antigen has yet to be identified. Base qualities were left out, and no much larger clone turns up one base away. Results the study describes overall, beyond this receptor: Within a given patient, the same dominant CDR3B clonotypes showed up repeatedly across loci, although different tumor locations also carried unique high-frequency clones. High-frequency TCR beta clonotypes were largely distinct between individual patients. A moderate positive correlation (R roughly 0.3), which was statistically significant, linked local T-cell repertoire clonality to local tumor mutational burden.

The TCR beta CDR3 region was amplified with a multiplex PCR system whose first round of roughly 11 cycles used 32 V-gene forward primers and 13 J-gene reverse primers. The first PCR round was done with a QIAGEN Multiplex PCR Kit, and the primer sequences were filed in Chinese patent CN105087789A. Illumina universal primers were attached in a second round of PCR run with the Phusion High-Fidelity PCR Kit. The TCR libraries underwent paired-end sequencing with a read length of 151 bp on the Illumina HiSeq X Ten platform. Per the original workflow: Cutadapt was used to discard reads without multiplex PCR primers, PEAR merged the read pairs, and MiXCR with default settings called the CDR3 regions. Shannon entropy measured repertoire diversity, and clonality was calculated as one minus the Shannon entropy divided by the ln of the count of productive unique sequences. Dominant or high-frequency T-cell clones were defined as clonotypes at frequencies of at least 0.5%. TCRdb itself trimmed the public reads at Q25 with fastp, ran MiXCR and retained productive beta chains. CDR3 protein duplicates are merged, each entry listing the most common genes and DNA. The V and J calls here are based on TCRdb, not the publication. The sample yields roughly 13,000 distinct CDR3 sequences; 23% were counted once. Together, the top ten hold roughly 13% of the sample.

This chain joins TRBV28 to TRBJ1-2, and possibly TRBD1, on 5 matching bases. Specimen: lung tumor tissue. The clonotype originates from a man aged 45-65 years with non-small cell lung cancer. The CDR3: CASRSSGTAYGYTF. The bases are TGTGCCAGCAGATCTTCCGGGACGGCCTATGGCTACACCTTC.